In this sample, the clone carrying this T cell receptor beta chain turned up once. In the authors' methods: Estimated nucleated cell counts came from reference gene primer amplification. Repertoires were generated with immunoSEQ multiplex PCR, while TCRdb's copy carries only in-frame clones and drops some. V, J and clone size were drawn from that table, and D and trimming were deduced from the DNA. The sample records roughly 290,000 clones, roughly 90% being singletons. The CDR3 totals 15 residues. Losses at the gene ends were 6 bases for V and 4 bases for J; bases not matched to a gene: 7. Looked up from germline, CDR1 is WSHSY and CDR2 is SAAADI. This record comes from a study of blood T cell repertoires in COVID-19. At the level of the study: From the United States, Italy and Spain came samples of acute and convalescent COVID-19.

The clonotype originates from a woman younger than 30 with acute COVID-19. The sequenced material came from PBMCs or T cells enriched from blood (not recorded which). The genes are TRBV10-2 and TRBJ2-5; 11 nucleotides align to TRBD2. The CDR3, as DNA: TGCGCCAGCAGCGCACTAGCGGGAGCTTTAGAGACCCAGTACTTC. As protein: CASSALAGALETQYF.